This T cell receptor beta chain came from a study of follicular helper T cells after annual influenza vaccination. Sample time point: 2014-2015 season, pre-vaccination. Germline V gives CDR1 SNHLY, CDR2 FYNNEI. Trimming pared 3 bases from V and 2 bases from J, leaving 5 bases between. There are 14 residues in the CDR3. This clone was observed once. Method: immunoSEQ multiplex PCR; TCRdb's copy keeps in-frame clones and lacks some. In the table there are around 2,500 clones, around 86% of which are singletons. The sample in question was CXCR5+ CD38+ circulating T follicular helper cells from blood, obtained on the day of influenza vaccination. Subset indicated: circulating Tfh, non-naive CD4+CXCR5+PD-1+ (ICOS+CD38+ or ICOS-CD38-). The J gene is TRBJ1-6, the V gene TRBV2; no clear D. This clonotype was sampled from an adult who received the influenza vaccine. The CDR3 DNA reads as TGTGCCAGCAGTGAGGAGGCCTATAATTCACCCCTCCACTTT. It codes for CASSEEAYNSPLHF. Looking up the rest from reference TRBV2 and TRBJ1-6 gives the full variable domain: EPEVTQTPSHQVTQMGQEVILRCVPISNHLYFYWYRQILGQKVEFLVSFYNNEISEKSEIFDDQFSVERPDGSNFTLKIRSTKLEDSAMYFCASSEEAYNSPLHFGNGTRLTVT.